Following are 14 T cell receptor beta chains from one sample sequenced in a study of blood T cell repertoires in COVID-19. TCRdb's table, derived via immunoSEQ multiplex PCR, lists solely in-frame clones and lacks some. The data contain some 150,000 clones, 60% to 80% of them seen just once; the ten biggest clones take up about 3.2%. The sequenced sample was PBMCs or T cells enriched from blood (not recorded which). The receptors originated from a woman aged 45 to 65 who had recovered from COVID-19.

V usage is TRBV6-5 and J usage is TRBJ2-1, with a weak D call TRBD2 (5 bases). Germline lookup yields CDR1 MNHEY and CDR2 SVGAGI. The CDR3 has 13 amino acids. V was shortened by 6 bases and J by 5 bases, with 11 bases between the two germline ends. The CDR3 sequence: CASRRAENNEQFF. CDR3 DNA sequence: TGTGCCAGCAGGAGAGCGGAGAACAATGAGCAGTTCTTC.

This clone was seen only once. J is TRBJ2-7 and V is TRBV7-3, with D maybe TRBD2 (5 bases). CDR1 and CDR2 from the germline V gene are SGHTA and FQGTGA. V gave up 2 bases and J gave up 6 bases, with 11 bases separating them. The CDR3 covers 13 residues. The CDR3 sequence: CASSLSGYAEQYF. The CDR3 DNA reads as TGTGCCAGCAGCTTATCGGGGTACGCCGAGCAGTACTTC.

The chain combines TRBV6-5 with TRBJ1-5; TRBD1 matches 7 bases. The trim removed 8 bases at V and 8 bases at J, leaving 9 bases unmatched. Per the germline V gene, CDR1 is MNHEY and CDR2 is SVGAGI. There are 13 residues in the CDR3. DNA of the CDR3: TGTGCCAGCTTTATAGGGGGCGGGAAGCCCCAGCATTTT. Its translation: CASFIGGGKPQHF.

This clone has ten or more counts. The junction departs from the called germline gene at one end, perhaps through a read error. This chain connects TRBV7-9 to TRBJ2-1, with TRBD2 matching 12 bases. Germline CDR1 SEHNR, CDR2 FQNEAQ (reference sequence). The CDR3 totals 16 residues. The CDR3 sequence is CASSLAGGPSYNEQFF. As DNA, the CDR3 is TGTGCCAGCAGCCTAGCGGGAGGGCCATCCTACAATGAGCAGTTCTTC.

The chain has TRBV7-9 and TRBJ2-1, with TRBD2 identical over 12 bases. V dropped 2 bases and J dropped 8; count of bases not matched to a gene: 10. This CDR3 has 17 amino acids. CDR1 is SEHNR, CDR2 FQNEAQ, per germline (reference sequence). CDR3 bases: TGTGCCAGCAGCTTACATCCTAGCGGGGGGGCGATCGATGAGCAGTTCTTC. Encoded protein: CASSLHPSGGAIDEQFF.

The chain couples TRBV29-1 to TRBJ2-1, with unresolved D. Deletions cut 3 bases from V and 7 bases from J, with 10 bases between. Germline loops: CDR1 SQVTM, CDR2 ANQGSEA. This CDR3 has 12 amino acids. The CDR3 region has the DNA TGCAGCGTTGAGGCACAGCTAAATGAGCAGTTCTTC. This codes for CSVEAQLNEQFF.

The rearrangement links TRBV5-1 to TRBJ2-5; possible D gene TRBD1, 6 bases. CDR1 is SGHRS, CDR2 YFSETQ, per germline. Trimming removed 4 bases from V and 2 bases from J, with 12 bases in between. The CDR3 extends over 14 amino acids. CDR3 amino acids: CASSATRGQETQYF. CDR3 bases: TGCGCCAGCAGCGCCACTAGGGGGCAAGAGACCCAGTACTTC.

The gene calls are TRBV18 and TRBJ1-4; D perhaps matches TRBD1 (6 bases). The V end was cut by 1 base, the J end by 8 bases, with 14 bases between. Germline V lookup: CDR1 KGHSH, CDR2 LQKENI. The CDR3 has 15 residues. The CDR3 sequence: CASSPQAGVEEKLFF. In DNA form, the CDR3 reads TGTGCCAGCTCACCACAAGCAGGGGTGGAGGAAAAACTGTTTTTT.

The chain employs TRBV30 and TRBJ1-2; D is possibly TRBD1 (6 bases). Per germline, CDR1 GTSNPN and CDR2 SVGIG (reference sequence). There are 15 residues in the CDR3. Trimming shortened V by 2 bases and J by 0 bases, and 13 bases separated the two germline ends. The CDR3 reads CAWSSGQPSNYGYTF. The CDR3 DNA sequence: TGTGCCTGGAGTTCCGGACAGCCATCTAACTATGGCTACACCTTC.

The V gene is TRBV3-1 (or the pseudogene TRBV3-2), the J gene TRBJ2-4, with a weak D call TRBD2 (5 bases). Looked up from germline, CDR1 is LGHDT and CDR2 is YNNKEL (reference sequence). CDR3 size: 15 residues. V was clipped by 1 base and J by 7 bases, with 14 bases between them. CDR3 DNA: TGTGCCAGCAGCCAAGTTGGGCCGGGGTTGAACATTCAGTACTTC. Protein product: CASSQVGPGLNIQYF.

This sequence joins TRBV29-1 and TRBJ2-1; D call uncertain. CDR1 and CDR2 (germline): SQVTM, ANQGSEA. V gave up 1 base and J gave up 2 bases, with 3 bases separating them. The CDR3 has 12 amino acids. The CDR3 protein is CSVEGPYNEQFF. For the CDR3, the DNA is TGCAGCGTTGAAGGGCCCTACAATGAGCAGTTCTTC.

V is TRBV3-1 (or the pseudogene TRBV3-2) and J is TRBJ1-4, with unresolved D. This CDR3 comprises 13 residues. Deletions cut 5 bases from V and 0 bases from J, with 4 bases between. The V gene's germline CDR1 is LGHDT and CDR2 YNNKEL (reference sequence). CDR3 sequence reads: CASSGTTNEKLFF. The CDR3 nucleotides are TGTGCCAGCAGCGGCACAACTAATGAAAAACTGTTTTTT.

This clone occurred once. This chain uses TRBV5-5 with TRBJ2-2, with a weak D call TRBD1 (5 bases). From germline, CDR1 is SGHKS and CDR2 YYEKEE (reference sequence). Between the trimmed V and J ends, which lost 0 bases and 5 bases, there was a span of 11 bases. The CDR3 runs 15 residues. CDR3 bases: TGTGCCAGCAGCTTGGCGTGGGGCGCGACCGGGGAGCTGTTTTTT. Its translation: CASSLAWGATGELFF.

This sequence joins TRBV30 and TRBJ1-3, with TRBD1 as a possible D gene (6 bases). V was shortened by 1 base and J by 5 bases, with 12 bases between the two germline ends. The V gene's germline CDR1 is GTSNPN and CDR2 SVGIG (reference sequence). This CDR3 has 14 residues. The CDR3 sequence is CAWSEDSWRNTIYF. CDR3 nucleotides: TGTGCCTGGAGTGAGGACAGCTGGCGAAACACCATATATTTT.